The sequence of this T cell receptor (beta chain) was determined in a study of technical replicates of blood from a few donors. Profiling relied on immunoSEQ multiplex PCR, and the TCRdb table lists in-frame clones only, not all of them. The top ten hold under 6.5% of the sample, which has tens of thousands of clones, more than 75% seen once. V shed 11 bases, J shed 2 bases, and the junction held 9 bases outside the gene matches. Per the germline V gene, CDR1 is ENHRY and CDR2 is SYGVKD. There are 14 residues in the CDR3. Source material: PBMCs. The clonotype was recovered from a human donor in good health. Some clones in this sample may be carry-over from other donors' samples. The chain employs TRBV10-3 and TRBJ2-3, with TRBD2 matching 8 bases. The CDR3 loop is CAAMGGRLTDTQYF. The DNA of the CDR3 is TGTGCCGCAATGGGCGGGAGGCTCACAGATACGCAGTATTTT.